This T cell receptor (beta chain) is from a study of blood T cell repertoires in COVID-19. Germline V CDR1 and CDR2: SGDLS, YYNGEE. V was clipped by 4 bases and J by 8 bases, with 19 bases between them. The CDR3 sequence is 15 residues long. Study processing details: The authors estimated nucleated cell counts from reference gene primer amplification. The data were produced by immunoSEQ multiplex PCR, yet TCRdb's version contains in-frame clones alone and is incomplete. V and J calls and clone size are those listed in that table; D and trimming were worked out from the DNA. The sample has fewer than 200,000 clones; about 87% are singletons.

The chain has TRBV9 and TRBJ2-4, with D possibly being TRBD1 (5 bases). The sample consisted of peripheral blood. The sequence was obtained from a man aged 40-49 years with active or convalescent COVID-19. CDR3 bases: TGTGCCAGCAGCCTAACGTCCGGCAGGGCGGACATTCAGTACTTC. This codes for CASSLTSGRADIQYF.